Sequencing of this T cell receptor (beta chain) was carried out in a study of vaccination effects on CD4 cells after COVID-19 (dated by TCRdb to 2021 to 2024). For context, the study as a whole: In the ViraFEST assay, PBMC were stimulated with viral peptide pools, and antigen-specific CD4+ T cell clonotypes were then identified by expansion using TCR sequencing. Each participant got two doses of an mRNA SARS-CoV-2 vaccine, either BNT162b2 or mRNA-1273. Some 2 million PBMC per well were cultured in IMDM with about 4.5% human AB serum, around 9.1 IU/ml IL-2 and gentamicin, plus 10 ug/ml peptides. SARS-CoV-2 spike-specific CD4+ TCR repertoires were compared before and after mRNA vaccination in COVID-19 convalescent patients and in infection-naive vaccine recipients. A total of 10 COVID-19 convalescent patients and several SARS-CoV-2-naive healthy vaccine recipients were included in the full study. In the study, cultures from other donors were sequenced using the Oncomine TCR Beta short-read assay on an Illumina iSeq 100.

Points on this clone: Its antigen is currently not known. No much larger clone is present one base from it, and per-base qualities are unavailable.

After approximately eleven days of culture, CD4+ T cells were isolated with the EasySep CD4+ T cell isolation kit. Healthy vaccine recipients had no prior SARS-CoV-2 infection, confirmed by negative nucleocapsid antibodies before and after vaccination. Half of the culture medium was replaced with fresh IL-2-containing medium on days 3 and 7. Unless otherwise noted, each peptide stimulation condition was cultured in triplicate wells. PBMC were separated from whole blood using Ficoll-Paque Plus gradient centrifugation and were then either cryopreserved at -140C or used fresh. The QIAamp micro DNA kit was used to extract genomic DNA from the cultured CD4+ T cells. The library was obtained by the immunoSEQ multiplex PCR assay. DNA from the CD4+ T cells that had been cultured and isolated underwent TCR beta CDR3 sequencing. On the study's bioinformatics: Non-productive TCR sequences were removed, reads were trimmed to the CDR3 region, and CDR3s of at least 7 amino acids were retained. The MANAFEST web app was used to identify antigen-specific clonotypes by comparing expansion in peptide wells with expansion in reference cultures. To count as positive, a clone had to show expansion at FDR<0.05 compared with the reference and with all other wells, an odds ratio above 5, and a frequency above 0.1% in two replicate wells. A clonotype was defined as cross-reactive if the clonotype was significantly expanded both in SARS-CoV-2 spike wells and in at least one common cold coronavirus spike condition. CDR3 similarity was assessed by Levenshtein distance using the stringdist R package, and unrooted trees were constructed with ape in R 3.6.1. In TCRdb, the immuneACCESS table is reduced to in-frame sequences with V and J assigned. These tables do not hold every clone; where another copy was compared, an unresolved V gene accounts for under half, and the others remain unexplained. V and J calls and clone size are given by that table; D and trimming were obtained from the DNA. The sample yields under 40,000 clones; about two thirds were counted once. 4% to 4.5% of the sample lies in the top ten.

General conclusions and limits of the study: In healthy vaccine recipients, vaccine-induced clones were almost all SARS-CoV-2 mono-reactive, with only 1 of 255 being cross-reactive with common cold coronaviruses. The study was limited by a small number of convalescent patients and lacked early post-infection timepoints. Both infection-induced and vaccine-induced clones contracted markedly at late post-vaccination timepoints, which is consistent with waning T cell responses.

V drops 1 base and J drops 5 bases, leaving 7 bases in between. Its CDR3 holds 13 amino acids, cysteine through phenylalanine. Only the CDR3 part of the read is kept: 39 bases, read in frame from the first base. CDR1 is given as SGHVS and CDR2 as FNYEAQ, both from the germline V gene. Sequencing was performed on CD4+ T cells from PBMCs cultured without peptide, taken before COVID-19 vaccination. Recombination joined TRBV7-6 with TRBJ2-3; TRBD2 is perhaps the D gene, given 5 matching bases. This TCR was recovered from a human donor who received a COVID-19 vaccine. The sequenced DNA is TGTGCCAGCAGCTTAGGAGGGTTAGATACGCAGTATTTT. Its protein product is CASSLGGLDTQYF.